This T cell receptor (beta chain) comes out of a study of shared clonotypes between healthy human individuals. Study details: The donor group consisted of a couple of women and three men, aged 18 to 49.

The naive CD8 subset, CD45RO-negative cells positively selected for CCR7, excluded terminally differentiated effector memory CD45RA+ cells. Donors, healthy HIV-negative adults, lacked recent acute infections or vaccinations. The assay was immunoSEQ multiplex PCR, and TCRdb's table has in-frame clones only and misses some. The sample comprises about 2.2 million clones, over 85% of which are singletons, and under 2% rests with the top ten. Concerning this clone: Antigen unknown.

Notes on the study in general: Rarefaction gave evidence that sorted-subset sequencing remained incomplete despite large depth.

CDR3 length equals 13 residues. The V gene's germline CDR1 is MNHEY and CDR2 SVGAGI. Trimming pared 6 bases from V and 3 bases from J, leaving 8 bases between. Sequencing input: naive CD8+ T cells from PBMCs. This chain connects TRBV6-5 to TRBJ1-4; no clear D gene. This receptor was identified in a man between 18 and 35 years old in good health. Some clones in this sample may be carry-over from other donors' samples. The CDR3 here is CASSPSPNEKLFF. The CDR3 DNA sequence: TGTGCCAGCAGCCCCAGCCCTAATGAAAAACTGTTTTTT.